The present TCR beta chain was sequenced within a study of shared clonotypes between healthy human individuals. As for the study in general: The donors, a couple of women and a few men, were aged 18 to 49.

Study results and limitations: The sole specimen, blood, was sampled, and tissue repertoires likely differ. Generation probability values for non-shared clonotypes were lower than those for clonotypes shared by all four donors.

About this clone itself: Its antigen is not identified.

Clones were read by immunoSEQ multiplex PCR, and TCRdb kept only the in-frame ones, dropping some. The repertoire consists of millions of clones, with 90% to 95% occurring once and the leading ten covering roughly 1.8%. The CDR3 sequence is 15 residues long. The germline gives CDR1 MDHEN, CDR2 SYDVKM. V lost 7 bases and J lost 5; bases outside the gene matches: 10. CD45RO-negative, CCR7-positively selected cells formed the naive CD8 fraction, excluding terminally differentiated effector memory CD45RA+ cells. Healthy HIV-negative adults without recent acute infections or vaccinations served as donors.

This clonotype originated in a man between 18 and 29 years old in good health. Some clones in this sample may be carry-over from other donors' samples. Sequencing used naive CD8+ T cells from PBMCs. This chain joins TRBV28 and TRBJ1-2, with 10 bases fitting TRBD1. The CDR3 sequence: CASILDRGLDYGYTF. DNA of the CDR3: TGTGCCAGCATTCTAGACAGGGGGCTAGATTATGGCTACACCTTC.